Listed below are T cell receptor beta chains from one sample, sequenced in a study of vaccination effects on CD4 cells after COVID-19. Sequenced by immunoSEQ multiplex PCR; TCRdb stores in-frame clones only, minus some. There are under 30,000 clones in the sample; around 75% occur only once, and 20% to 25% lies in the top ten. Their specific antigens are unknown. The material sequenced was CD4+ T cells from PBMCs cultured with HCoV-NL63 spike peptides, taken before COVID-19 vaccination. These receptors were collected from a human donor who received a COVID-19 vaccine. Both conserved end residues are part of each CDR3. Each record gives: clone size, D gene, V gene, J gene, CDR3 DNA, CDR3 protein. The D gene is left open where the match is weak. Only some rows state a clone size, as once, few, many or a class for expanded clones.

.	TRBD2	TRBV11-3	TRBJ2-1	TGTGCCAGCAGCTTAAGGAGCGGGGGGTACAATGAGCAGTTCTTC	CASSLRSGGYNEQFF
.	.	TRBV19	TRBJ2-7	TGTGCCAGTAGGAGAACCTCCAGCTACGAGCAGTACTTC	CASRRTSSYEQYF
.	TRBD2	TRBV19	TRBJ2-1	TGTGCCAGTAGTATATATTTCGGAGGCAGAGGGCTAGCGGGGACCAATGAGCAGTTCTTC	CASSIYFGGRGLAGTNEQFF
.	.	TRBV27	TRBJ1-2	TGTGCCAGCAGGCCGACAGAACAATATGGCTACACCTTC	CASRPTEQYGYTF
once	TRBD2	TRBV9	TRBJ2-7	TGTGCCAGCAGCGTAGGGTTAATAGCGGGAGGGTACGAGCAGTACTTC	CASSVGLIAGGYEQYF
few	.	TRBV5-5	TRBJ1-1	TGTGCCAGCAGCTGGGGTGTGGTGGGCACTGAAGCTTTCTTT	CASSWGVVGTEAFF
.	.	TRBV15	TRBJ2-1	TGTGCCACCAGCAGAGATGCGGCAGGTATGGGGAATGAGCAGTTCTTC	CATSRDAAGMGNEQFF
.	TRBD1	TRBV12-5	TRBJ2-7	TGTGCTAGTGGTTTGCGGGGACAGGGGCGGGGGGAGCAGTACTTC	CASGLRGQGRGEQYF
few	TRBD1	TRBV3-1/TRBV3-2	TRBJ1-1	TGTGCCAGCAGCCTCGGATACAGGGGGGACACTGAAGCTTTCTTT	CASSLGYRGDTEAFF
.	.	TRBV12-3/TRBV12-4	TRBJ2-1	TGTGCCAGCAGTTTTTTCCCCAATGAGCAGTTCTTC	CASSFFPNEQFF
few	TRBD1	TRBV27	TRBJ2-7	TGTGCCACCAGACAGGGGGCCGCCTACGAGCAGTACTTC	CATRQGAAYEQYF
once	.	TRBV6-5	TRBJ1-2	TGTGCCAGCAGTCCCGGGACTACATATGGCTACACCTTC	CASSPGTTYGYTF